This T cell receptor (beta chain) was sequenced for a study of T cell responses to AZD1222 COVID-19 vaccine. Trimming removed 0 bases at V and 3 bases at J, with 6 bases between. This CDR3 is built from 13 residues. CDR1 and CDR2 (germline): LNHNV, YYDKDF (reference sequence). This table comes from immunoSEQ multiplex PCR, and its TCRdb copy is limited to in-frame clones, with some not included. The sample contains about 260,000 clones, over 90% of which appear only once. Study-level results: The study identified only 6 or 7 AZD1222 recipients as seropositive at baseline. Vaccination with two AZD1222 doses was followed by a rise in Spike-specific TCR breadth and depth. Spike-wide vaccine-associated CD4 TCRs dominated at 160-218 and 743-854. Repertoires were collected only later (after the peak T cell response had occurred).

Remarks on this clone: The target antigen is unknown.

This chain uses TRBV15 with TRBJ2-7; the D is unclear. This clonotype originated in an adult in good health. This sample comprised peripheral blood, obtained on day 0 of AZD1222 vaccination. CDR3 sequence reads: CATSRDTFYEQYF. The CDR3, as DNA: TGTGCCACCAGCAGAGATACCTTCTACGAGCAGTACTTC.